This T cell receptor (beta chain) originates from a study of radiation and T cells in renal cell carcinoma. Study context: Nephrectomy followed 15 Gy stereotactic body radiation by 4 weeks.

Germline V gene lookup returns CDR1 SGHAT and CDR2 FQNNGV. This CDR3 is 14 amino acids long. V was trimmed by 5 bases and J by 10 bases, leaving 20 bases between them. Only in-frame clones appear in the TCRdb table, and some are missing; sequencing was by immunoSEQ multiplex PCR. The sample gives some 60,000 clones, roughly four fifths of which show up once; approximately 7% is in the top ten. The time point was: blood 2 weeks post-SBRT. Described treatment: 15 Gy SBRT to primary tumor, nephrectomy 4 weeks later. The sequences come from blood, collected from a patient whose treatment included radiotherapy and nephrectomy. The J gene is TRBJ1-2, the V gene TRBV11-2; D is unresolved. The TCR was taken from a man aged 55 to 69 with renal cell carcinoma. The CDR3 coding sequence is TGTGCCAGCAGCCTTTCACGAAGCCCGAAACACTACACCTTC. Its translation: CASSLSRSPKHYTF. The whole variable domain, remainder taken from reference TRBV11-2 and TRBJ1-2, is EAGVAQSPRYKIIEKRQSVAFWCNPISGHATLYWYQQILGQGPKLLIQFQNNGVVDDSQLPKDRFSAERLKGVDSTLKIQPAKLEDSAVYLCASSLSRSPKHYTFGSGTRLTVV.